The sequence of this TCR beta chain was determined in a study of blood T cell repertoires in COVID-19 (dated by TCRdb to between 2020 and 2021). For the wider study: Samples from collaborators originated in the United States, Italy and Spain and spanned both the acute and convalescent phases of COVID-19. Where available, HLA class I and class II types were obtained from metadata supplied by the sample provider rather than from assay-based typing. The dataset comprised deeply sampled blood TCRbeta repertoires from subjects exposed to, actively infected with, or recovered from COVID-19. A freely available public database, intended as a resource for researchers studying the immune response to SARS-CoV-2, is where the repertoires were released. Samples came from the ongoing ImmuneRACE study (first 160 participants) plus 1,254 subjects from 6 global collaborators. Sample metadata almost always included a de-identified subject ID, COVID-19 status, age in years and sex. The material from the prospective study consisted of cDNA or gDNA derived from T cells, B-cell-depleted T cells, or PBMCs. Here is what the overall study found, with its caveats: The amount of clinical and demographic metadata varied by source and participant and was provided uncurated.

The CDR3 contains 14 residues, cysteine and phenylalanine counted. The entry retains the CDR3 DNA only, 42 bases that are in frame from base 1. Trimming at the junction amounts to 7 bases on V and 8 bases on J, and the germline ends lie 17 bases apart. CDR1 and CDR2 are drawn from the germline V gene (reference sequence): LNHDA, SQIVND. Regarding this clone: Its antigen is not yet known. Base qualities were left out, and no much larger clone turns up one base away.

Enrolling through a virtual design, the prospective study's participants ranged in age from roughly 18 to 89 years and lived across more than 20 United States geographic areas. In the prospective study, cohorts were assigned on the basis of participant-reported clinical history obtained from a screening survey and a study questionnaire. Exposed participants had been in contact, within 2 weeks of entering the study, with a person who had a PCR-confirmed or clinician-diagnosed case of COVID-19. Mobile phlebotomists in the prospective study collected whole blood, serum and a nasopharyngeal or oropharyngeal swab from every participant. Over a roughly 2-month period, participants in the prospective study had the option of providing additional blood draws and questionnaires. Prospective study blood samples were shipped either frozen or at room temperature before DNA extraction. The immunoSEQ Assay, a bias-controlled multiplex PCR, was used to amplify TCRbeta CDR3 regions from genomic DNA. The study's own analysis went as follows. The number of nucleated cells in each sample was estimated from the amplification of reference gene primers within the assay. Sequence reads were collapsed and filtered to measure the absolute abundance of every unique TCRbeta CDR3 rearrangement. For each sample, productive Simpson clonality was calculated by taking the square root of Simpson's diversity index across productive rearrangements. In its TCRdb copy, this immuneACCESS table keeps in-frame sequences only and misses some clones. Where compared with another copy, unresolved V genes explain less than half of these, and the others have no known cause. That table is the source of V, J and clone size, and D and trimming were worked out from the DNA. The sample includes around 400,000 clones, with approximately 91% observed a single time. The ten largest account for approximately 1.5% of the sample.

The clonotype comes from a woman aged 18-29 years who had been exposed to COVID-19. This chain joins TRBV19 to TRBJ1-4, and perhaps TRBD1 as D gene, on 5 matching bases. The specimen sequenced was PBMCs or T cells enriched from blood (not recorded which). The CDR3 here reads CASTQQAMGEKLFF. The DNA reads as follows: TGTGCCAGTACCCAACAGGCGATGGGGGAAAAACTGTTTTTT.